Listed below are T cell receptor beta chains from one sample, sequenced in a study of tumor-infiltrating lymphocytes in primary liver carcinoma. TCRdb re-called the multiplex PCR reads with MiXCR, one entry per CDR3 protein. The sample shows 310,000 or so distinct CDR3 sequences, 45% to 70% of them seen only once. The sequencing input was peripheral blood. Receptors were obtained from a woman in her 30s with primary liver carcinoma and hepatitis B virus infection. Both conserved end residues are part of each CDR3. The D gene is left open where the match is weak. Size is stated for part of the rows, as once, few or many counts, or as a class when the clone is expanded.

TRBJ2-1	NA	15	TRBV28	NA	CASSFSTQISNEQFF	TGTGCCAGCAGTTTCTCGACCCAGATATCGAATGAGCAGTTCTTC
TRBJ2-2	NA	16	TRBV6-2/TRBV6-3	NA	CACNYWTDKNTGELFF	TGTGCCTGCAATTACTGGACGGATAAAAACACCGGGGAGCTGTTTTTT
TRBJ2-1	few	15	TRBV12-3/TRBV12-4	TRBD2	CPSSRLGLAPNEQFF	TGTCCCAGCAGTCGTCTCGGACTAGCCCCCAATGAGCAGTTCTTC
TRBJ2-2	NA	19	TRBV11-2	TRBD2	CASTAMRLAGEGFPGELFF	TGTGCCAGCACCGCGATGAGGCTAGCGGGAGAAGGGTTCCCCGGGGAGCTGTTTTTT
TRBJ2-7	few	13	TRBV29-1	NA	CSVLGGGPSKQYF	TGCAGCGTCCTGGGGGGGGGGCCAAGCAAGCAGTACTTC
TRBJ2-7	NA	11	TRBV6-1	NA	CASSGVIEQYF	TGTGCCAGCAGTGGTGTGATAGAGCAGTACTTC
TRBJ1-1	NA	15	TRBV6-2/TRBV6-3	TRBD1	CTSRTGQAPGTEAFF	TGTACCAGCAGGACAGGACAGGCTCCGGGTACTGAAGCTTTCTTT
TRBJ1-2	medium-sized	13	TRBV29-1	NA	CSVDKDTSYGYTF	TGCAGCGTTGATAAGGACACGTCCTATGGCTACACCTTC
TRBJ2-1	NA	17	TRBV11-1	TRBD2	CASNARTSGRAVNEQFF	TGTGCCAGCAACGCAAGGACTAGCGGGAGGGCCGTCAATGAGCAGTTTTTC
TRBJ2-5	NA	13	TRBV28	NA	CASRLDWQETQYF	TGTGCCAGCAGACTCGACTGGCAAGAGACCCAGTACTTC
TRBJ2-3	NA	16	TRBV4-3	NA	CANSQGFAGLRHTQYF	TGCGCCAACAGCCAAGGTTTTGCGGGACTCAGGCATACGCAGTATTTT
TRBJ2-3	many	11	TRBV12-3/TRBV12-4	NA	CASRTTDTQYF	TGTGCCAGCAGGACAACAGATACGCAGTATTTT
TRBJ2-2	many	13	TRBV29-1	TRBD1	CSVQGANTGELFF	TGCAGCGTTCAGGGGGCAAACACCGGGGAGCTGTTTTTT
TRBJ1-6	many	14	TRBV4-3	NA	CASSQGPGDSPLHF	TGCGCCAGCAGCCAAGGTCCGGGGGATTCACCCCTCCACTTT
TRBJ2-3	NA	16	TRBV7-9	TRBD2	CASSLVSGISTDTQYF	TGTGCCAGCAGCTTAGTAAGCGGGATTAGCACAGATACGCAGTATTTT
TRBJ2-7	NA	16	TRBV5-8	NA	CASSLLRGDISHKQYF	TGTGCCAGCAGCTTGCTCAGGGGCGATATCTCCCACAAGCAGTACTTC
TRBJ2-5	few	16	TRBV12-3/TRBV12-4	TRBD2	CASSPWEGPGQEIQYF	TGTGCCAGCAGTCCGTGGGAGGGCCCGGGTCAAGAGATCCAGTACTTC
TRBJ2-1	NA	15	TRBV5-5	TRBD2	CASCLAGSSYNEQFF	TGTGCCAGCTGCCTAGCGGGGAGCTCCTACAATGAGCAGTTCTTC
TRBJ1-1	few	11	TRBV30	NA	CAWSVLIEAFF	TGTGCCTGGAGTGTCCTGATTGAAGCTTTCTTT
TRBJ2-3	NA	16	TRBV10-3	TRBD2	CAISAGLAGDGDTQYF	TGTGCCATCAGTGCAGGACTAGCGGGAGATGGAGATACGCAGTATTTT
TRBJ2-3	few	12	TRBV10-3	NA	CAIYGGTDTQYF	TGTGCCATCTACGGAGGCACAGATACGCAGTATTTT
TRBJ2-7	NA	16	TRBV30	TRBD1	CAWRIGGGTGVYEQYF	TGTGCCTGGAGAATCGGGGGCGGGACAGGGGTTTACGAGCAGTACTTC
TRBJ2-1	few	13	TRBV11-1	NA	CATSLANSNEQFF	TGTGCCACCAGCTTAGCGAATAGCAATGAGCAATTCTTC
TRBJ1-1	few	13	TRBV12-3/TRBV12-4	NA	CASTEGGYREAFF	TGTGCCAGCACGGAAGGGGGTTATAGGGAAGCTTTCTTT
TRBJ2-7	NA	17	TRBV21-1	NA	CASSKFPWERVGSEQYF	TGTGCCAGCAGCAAATTTCCCTGGGAAAGGGTGGGATCCGAGCAGTACTTC